The 23 T cell receptor beta chains below all came from one sample that was sequenced in a study of human T cells and chemical hapten exposure. The sample's time point: patch test 3, about 24 weeks after DPC sensitization. Treatment described: therapeutic diphenylcyclopropenone sensitization with weekly scalp DPC. TCRdb independently ran MiXCR on the RACE reads; one entry per CDR3 protein. The sample lists more than 100,000 distinct CDR3 sequences, over 9% occurring once. Sequenced material: whole blood, taken in connection with sensitization to the hapten diphenylcyclopropenone (DPC). These receptors were taken from a woman between 45 and 60 years old with alopecia areata. Some clones in this sample may be carry-over from other donors' samples.

The chain joins TRBV12-3 or TRBV12-4 to TRBJ1-2; D is perhaps TRBD1 (6 bases). CDR3 length: 16 amino acids. Deletions cut 6 bases from V and 4 bases from J, with 21 bases between. CDR3 sequence (DNA): TGTGCCAGCAGCTTTACCGTCGGACAGCCGCTCTATGGCTACACCTTC. Protein sequence: CASSFTVGQPLYGYTF.

The gene calls are TRBV6-5 and TRBJ2-3; 8 bases are shared with TRBD2. J gave up 4 bases and V 8 bases, and 11 bases lay outside the gene matches. Germline values: CDR1 MNHEY, CDR2 SVGAGI. The CDR3 runs 15 residues. The chain's CDR3 is CASGPSAGGADTQYF. The CDR3 DNA reads TGTGCCAGCGGACCTAGCGCGGGGGGTGCAGATACGCAGTATTTT.

The rearrangement uses TRBV27 and TRBJ1-5; TRBD1 agrees at 10 bases. The CDR3 loop spans 16 amino acids. The V gene's germline CDR1 is MNHEY and CDR2 SMNVEV (reference sequence). Unmatched junction bases numbered 7, after V lost 5 bases and J lost 3 bases. The CDR3 DNA is TGTGCCAGCAGTGCCCGGACAGGGGGGGCCAATCAGCCCCAGCATTTT. Its protein is CASSARTGGANQPQHF.

J is TRBJ1-1 and V is TRBV12-3 or TRBV12-4, with D perhaps TRBD1 (6 bases). This CDR3 is built from 14 residues. Trimming left V 5 bases short and J 4 bases short, with 14 bases between. The CDR3 spells CASSQTGRPTEAFF. The CDR3 bases are TGTGCCAGCAGTCAAACAGGGAGACCCACTGAAGCTTTCTTT.

V is TRBV7-8 and J is TRBJ1-1, with a tentative D call TRBD1 (5 bases). Per germline, CDR1 SGHVS and CDR2 FQNEAQ. Trimming left V 2 bases short and J 1 base short, with 11 bases between. This CDR3 region has 15 residues. The CDR3 bases are TGTGCCAGCAGCTTAAGGGGACTCTCGAACACTGAAGCTTTCTTT. This encodes CASSLRGLSNTEAFF.

The chain combines TRBV5-4 with TRBJ2-3; no clear D gene. V dropped 0 bases and J dropped 6 bases, with 11 bases sitting between them. Germline lookup yields CDR1 SGHNT and CDR2 YYREEE (reference sequence). The CDR3 is 14 residues long. The CDR3 sequence is CASSLAVDRDTQYF. The CDR3 region has the DNA TGTGCCAGCAGCTTGGCAGTAGACCGGGATACGCAGTATTTT.

V is TRBV29-1 and J is TRBJ2-7; D unclear. The CDR3 runs 13 residues. In germline, CDR1 is SQVTM, CDR2 ANQGSEA. V was cut by 4 bases and J by 0 bases, with 10 bases left in between. The CDR3 DNA follows: TGCAGCGTTGTGGTGGGAAGCTCCTACGAGCAGTACTTC. It encodes CSVVVGSSYEQYF.

The genes are TRBV3-1 and TRBJ2-5; D call uncertain. V shed 0 bases and J shed 5 bases, with 4 bases lying between them. The CDR3 is 12 amino acids. Germline CDR1 and CDR2: LGHDT and YNNKEL (reference sequence). The CDR3 DNA sequence: TGTGCCAGCAGCCAAGATTCGGAGACCCAGTACTTC. Translating gives CASSQDSETQYF.

This clonotype was detected a few times. The chain joins TRBV28 to TRBJ2-1, with 9 bases lining up with TRBD2. The length of the CDR3 is 15 residues. Germline CDR1 and CDR2: MDHEN and SYDVKM. Losses at the gene ends were 3 bases for V and 7 bases for J; bases not matched to a gene: 7. The CDR3 DNA reads as TGTGCCAGCAGTTTGGGCGGGAGGGCCTTGAATGAGCAGTTCTTC. Its translation is CASSLGGRALNEQFF.

The sample holds a few counts of this clonotype. V gene TRBV20-1 combines with J gene TRBJ1-6; possibly TRBD1 for D (6 bases). V was pared by 2 bases and J by 7 bases, with 12 bases between. The CDR3 is made up of 14 amino acids. Germline CDR1 is DFQATT and CDR2 is SNEGSKA (reference sequence). The DNA of the CDR3 is TGCAGTGCTAGAATAGGACAGTCAAATTCACCCCTCCACTTT. It codes for CSARIGQSNSPLHF.

This clonotype came up a few times. The chain uses TRBV12-3 or TRBV12-4 and TRBJ2-7; possible D gene TRBD1, 6 bases. V was cut by 4 bases and J by 3 bases, with 13 bases left in between. The CDR3 loop spans 14 amino acids. CDR3 nucleotides: TGTGCCAGCAGTTCGGACAGATACTACTACGAGCAGTACTTC. As protein: CASSSDRYYYEQYF.

At least ten counts were recorded for this clonotype. The V and J genes are TRBV20-1 and TRBJ2-2; 13 bases map to TRBD2. Germline CDR1 is DFQATT and CDR2 is SNEGSKA (reference sequence). With 5 bases clipped from V and 6 bases from J, the junction kept 3 bases outside the gene matches. This CDR3 contains 14 residues. CDR3 region: CSAGGTSGAGELFF. The CDR3 DNA reads as TGCAGTGCTGGAGGGACTAGCGGGGCCGGGGAGCTGTTTTTT.

This clonotype was seen a handful of times. J is TRBJ1-1 and V is TRBV5-4; D remains unclear. The V end lost 4 bases, the J end lost 3 bases, and 13 bases lay between the germline ends. This CDR3 has 14 residues. Germline values: CDR1 SGHNT, CDR2 YYREEE (reference sequence). The CDR3 loop is CASSPYQGYTEAFF. Here the CDR3 DNA reads TGTGCCAGCAGCCCTTATCAAGGATACACTGAAGCTTTCTTT. The full variable domain, completed using reference TRBV5-4 and TRBJ1-1, is ETGVTQSPTHLIKTRGQQVTLRCSSQSGHNTVSWYQQALGQGPQFIFQYYREEENGRGNFPPRFSGLQFPNYSSELNVNALELDDSALYLCASSPYQGYTEAFFGQGTRLTVV.

The chain joins TRBV9 to TRBJ1-6, with a tentative D call TRBD1 (6 bases). The ends were cut back, 4 bases at V and 5 bases at J, with 13 bases in the middle. This CDR3 is built from 15 residues. Germline loops: CDR1 SGDLS, CDR2 YYNGEE. CDR3 loop: CASSPRTVNNSPLHF. CDR3 DNA sequence: TGTGCCAGCAGCCCCCGGACAGTAAATAATTCACCCCTCCACTTT.

This clonotype was found many times. J is TRBJ2-1 and V is TRBV29-1, with D perhaps matching TRBD2 (5 bases). This CDR3 has 11 amino acids. Per germline, CDR1 SQVTM and CDR2 ANQGSEA. V lost 5 bases and J lost 7, with 9 bases in between. The CDR3 DNA sequence: TGCAGCGTTAAACGGGGAAATGAGCAGTTCTTC. It encodes CSVKRGNEQFF.

This rearrangement joins TRBV5-1 to TRBJ2-3, with D possibly matching TRBD1 (5 bases). The CDR3 runs to 15 residues. The germline V gene encodes CDR1 SGHRS and CDR2 YFSETQ. V was trimmed by 0 bases and J by 2 bases, leaving 10 bases between them. The CDR3 protein is CASSLGQGLTDTQYF. In nucleotides, the CDR3 is TGCGCCAGCAGCTTGGGCCAGGGTCTCACAGATACGCAGTATTTT. Combining the CDR3 with reference TRBV5-1 and TRBJ2-3 gives the whole variable domain KAGVTQTPRYLIKTRGQQVTLSCSPISGHRSVSWYQQTPGQGLQFLFEYFSETQRNKGNFPGRFSGRQFSNSRSEMNVSTLELGDSALYLCASSLGQGLTDTQYFGPGTRLTVL.

This clonotype came up a few times. The chain employs TRBV7-9 and TRBJ1-3; D unresolved. Trimming pared 5 bases from V and 2 bases from J, leaving 13 bases between. CDR3 length: 15 residues. Germline CDR1 reads SEHNR; CDR2 reads FQNEAQ (reference sequence). DNA of the CDR3: TGTGCCAGCAGCCCCCCGGGAGGGCCTGGAAACACCATATATTTT. As protein: CASSPPGGPGNTIYF.

This clonotype was observed a few times. This chain uses TRBV27 with TRBJ2-5, with TRBD2 identical over 8 bases. Germline values: CDR1 MNHEY, CDR2 SMNVEV (reference sequence). The CDR3 runs to 15 residues. J lost 1 base, V lost 2 bases, and 3 bases had no gene match. CDR3 amino acids: CASSLAGGIQETQYF. The CDR3 DNA sequence: TGTGCCAGCAGTTTAGCGGGGGGCATCCAAGAGACCCAGTACTTC.

V gene TRBV9 combines with J gene TRBJ2-1, with D perhaps TRBD2 (7 bases). CDR3 size: 17 residues. Trimming took off 0 bases at V and 8 bases at J, with 21 bases between the two ends. Germline values: CDR1 SGDLS, CDR2 YYNGEE. The CDR3: CASSVGGAGAPGDEQFF. The CDR3 DNA sequence: TGTGCCAGCAGCGTAGGGGGGGCGGGAGCGCCGGGGGATGAGCAGTTCTTC.

This clonotype has at least ten counts. The V gene is TRBV10-3, the J gene TRBJ2-1; 11 positions agree with TRBD2. The CDR3 spans 17 residues. Germline-derived CDR1 and CDR2 are ENHRY and SYGVKD. V gave up 2 bases and J gave up 6 bases; unmatched junction bases: 9. CDR3 DNA: TGTGCCATCAGTGAGCTTTTTGGGACTAGCGGTCGCAATGAGCAGTTCTTC. The encoded protein is CAISELFGTSGRNEQFF.

This clonotype was recorded a few times. The rearrangement joins TRBV3-1 to TRBJ2-5, with 9 bases matching TRBD1. Germline V gene lookup returns CDR1 LGHDT and CDR2 YNNKEL (reference sequence). The CDR3 runs to 15 residues. V was pared by 4 bases and J by 3 bases, with 6 bases of the junction left unmatched. This CDR3 reads CASSLRRDREETQYF. CDR3 nucleotides: TGTGCCAGCAGCCTGCGCCGGGACAGGGAAGAGACCCAGTACTTC.

This chain connects TRBV6-5 to TRBJ1-4; tentatively, D is TRBD1 (6 bases). Germline V gene lookup returns CDR1 MNHEY and CDR2 SVGAGI. The germline V and J ends were trimmed by 4 bases and 8 bases, with 11 bases remaining between them. This CDR3 is built from 13 residues. The CDR3 region has the DNA TGTGCCAGCAGTTTTCGGGGGCTCGAAAAACTGTTTTTT. This codes for CASSFRGLEKLFF.

The chain is built from TRBV6-2 or TRBV6-3 and TRBJ2-1; D possibly corresponds to TRBD1 (6 bases). CDR1 and CDR2 from the germline V gene are MNHEY and SVGEGT. The CDR3 consists of 16 residues. The V and J ends lost 1 base and 7 bases respectively, with 17 bases between them. As DNA, the CDR3 is TGTGCCAGCAGTTACTTGGACAGCCGGGACGGGAATGAGCAGTTCTTC. Its protein is CASSYLDSRDGNEQFF.